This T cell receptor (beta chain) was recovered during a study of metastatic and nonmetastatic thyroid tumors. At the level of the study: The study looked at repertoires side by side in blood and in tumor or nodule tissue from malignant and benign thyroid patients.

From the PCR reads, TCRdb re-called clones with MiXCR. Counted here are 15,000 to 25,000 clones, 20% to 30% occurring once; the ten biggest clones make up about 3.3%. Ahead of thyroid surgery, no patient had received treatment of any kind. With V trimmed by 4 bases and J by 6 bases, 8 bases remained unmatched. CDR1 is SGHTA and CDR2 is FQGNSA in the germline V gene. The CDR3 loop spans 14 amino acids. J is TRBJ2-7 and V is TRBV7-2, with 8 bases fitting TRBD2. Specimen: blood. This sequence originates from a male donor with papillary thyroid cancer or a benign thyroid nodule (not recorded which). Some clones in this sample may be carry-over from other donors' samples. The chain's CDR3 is CASSWGLVQGEQYF. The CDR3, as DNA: TGTGCCAGCAGCTGGGGACTAGTGCAGGGCGAGCAGTACTTC.